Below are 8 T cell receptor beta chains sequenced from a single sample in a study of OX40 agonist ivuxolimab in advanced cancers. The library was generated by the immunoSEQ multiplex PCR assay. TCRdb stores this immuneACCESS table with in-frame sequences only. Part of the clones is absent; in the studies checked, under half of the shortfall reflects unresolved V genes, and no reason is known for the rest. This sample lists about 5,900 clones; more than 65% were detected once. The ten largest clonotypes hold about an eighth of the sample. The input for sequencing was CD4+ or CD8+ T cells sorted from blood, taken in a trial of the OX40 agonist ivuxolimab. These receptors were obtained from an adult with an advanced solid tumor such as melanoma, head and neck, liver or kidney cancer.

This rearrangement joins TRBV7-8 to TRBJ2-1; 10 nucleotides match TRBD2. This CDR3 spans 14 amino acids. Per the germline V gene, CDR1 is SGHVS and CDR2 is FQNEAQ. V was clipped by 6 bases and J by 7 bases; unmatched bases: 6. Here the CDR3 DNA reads TGTGCCAGCAGGCCTGGGACTAGCGCTAATGAGCAGTTCTTC. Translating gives CASRPGTSANEQFF.

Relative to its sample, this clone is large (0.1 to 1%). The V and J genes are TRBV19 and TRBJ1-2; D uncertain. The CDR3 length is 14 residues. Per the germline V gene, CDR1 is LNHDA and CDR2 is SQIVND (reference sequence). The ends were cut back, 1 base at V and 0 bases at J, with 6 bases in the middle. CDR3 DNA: TGTGCCAGTAGTATAGTTTCAGCTAACTATGGCTACACCTTC. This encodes CASSIVSANYGYTF.

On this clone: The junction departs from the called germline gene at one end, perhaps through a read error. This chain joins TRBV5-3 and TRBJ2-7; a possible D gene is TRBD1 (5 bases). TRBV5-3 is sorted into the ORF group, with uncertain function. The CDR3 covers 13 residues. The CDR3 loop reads CASSLLAGYEQYF. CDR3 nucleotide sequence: TGTGCCAGCAGCTTGTTGGCAGGGTACGAGCAGTACTTC.

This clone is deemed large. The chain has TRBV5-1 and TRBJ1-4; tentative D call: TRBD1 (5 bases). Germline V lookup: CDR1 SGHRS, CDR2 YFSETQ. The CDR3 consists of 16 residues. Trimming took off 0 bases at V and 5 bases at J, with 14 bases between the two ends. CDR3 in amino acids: CASSLGRDGVNEKLFF. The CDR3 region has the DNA TGCGCCAGCAGCTTGGGGAGGGACGGCGTCAATGAAAAACTGTTTTTT.

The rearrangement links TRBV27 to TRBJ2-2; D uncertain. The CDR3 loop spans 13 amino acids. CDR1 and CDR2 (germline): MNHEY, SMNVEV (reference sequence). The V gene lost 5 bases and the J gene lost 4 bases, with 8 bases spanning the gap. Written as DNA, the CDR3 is TGTGCCAGCAGTCCCTCGGGCACCGGGGAGCTGTTTTTT. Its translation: CASSPSGTGELFF.

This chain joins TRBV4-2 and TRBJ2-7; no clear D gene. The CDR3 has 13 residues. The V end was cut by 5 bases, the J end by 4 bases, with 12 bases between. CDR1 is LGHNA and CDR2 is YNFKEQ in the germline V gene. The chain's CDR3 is CASSSLSAYEQYF. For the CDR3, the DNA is TGTGCCAGCAGCTCCTTGTCGGCGTACGAGCAGTACTTC.

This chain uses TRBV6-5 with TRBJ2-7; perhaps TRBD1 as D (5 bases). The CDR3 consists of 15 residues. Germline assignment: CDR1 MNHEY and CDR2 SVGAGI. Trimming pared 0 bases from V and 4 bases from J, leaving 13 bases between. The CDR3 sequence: CASSYSLDSAYEQYF. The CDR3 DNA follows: TGTGCCAGCAGTTACTCTTTAGACAGTGCGTACGAGCAGTACTTC.

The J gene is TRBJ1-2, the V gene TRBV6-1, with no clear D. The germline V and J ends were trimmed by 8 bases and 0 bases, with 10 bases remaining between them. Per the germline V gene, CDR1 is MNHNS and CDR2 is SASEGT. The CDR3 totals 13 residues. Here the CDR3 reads CASGSPTNYGYTF. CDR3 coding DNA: TGTGCCAGCGGTAGCCCCACTAACTATGGCTACACCTTC.